This T cell receptor beta chain was recovered during a study of beta chain features in type 1 diabetes listed by TCRdb under 2018. Describing the broader study: No differences in mean age, gender distribution, total cell number or subset yield were found between patients and healthy donors. A total of approximately 110,000,000 sorted cells were examined across all samples, and a strong correlation was observed between cell number per subset and RNA yield. The study compared TCRB repertoires of sorted circulating CD4+ T cell subsets between recently diagnosed type 1 diabetes patients and matched healthy donors. Regulatory and stem cell-like memory subsets were isolated from only 8 patients and roughly 8 healthy donors, whereas naive and central memory subsets came from all 30 or so donors.

All of the isolated RNA was reverse transcribed with the High Capacity cDNA Reverse Transcription Kit, so expressed TCRB transcripts were sequenced. Naive, central memory and regulatory T cell samples underwent deep immunoSEQ sequencing, averaging approximately 3.3 million total reads per sample. After sorted cells were lysed in RLT buffer, RNA was extracted with DNase-treated RNeasy Micro or Mini kits, with the choice depending on cell number. Each cell subset was processed on its own to prevent cross-contamination, while patient and healthy donor samples were processed together. The immunoSEQ multiplex PCR was used to amplify TCRB sequences from cDNA, yielding 87-bp fragments that span the CDR3 region. Sequencing of the amplicons was performed on the Illumina HiSeq platform. In the authors' own workflow: PCR bias was corrected computationally using synthetic template baselines, and reads within Hamming distance 2 were collapsed, with unmergeable singletons discarded. By aligning reads against IMGT, V, D and J genes, CDR3 length, and insertions or deletions at six rearrangement sites were assigned. Within each subset, clonotype counts were normalized to sorted cell number, after which true diversity and Gini coefficients were computed with the tcR R package. Repertoire sharing was quantified using the overlap coefficient calculated on TCRB nucleotide sequences. Out-of-frame TCRB sequences from naive cells were analyzed as a proxy for the pre-selection repertoire. The table comes from immuneACCESS by way of TCRdb, which keeps in-frame sequences with V and J called. Part of the clones is missing from these tables; in studies checked, under half for an unresolved V gene and the rest for unknown reasons. V and J calls and clone size are as listed in that table; D and trimming were resolved from the DNA. The sample includes a few hundred thousand clones, with approximately 28% observed a single time. In total, the top ten clones hold more than 0.055% of the sample.

Each donor gave one peripheral blood draw, around 100 mL on average, collected into heparinised tubes. A BD FACSAria II and a panel including CD45RO, CCR7, CD25, CD127, CD95 and CD27 were used to sort naive, central memory, regulatory and stem cell-like memory CD4+ T cells. Every sorted population had a purity above 95%. Right away, PBMCs were isolated by Lymphoprep density gradient centrifugation and were stained directly, with no culture step. So that batch effects would be minimized, each experiment stained and sorted samples in pairs, pairing one healthy donor with one patient. A note on this clone: Its antigen target is currently unknown. No base quality values were provided; no much bigger clone lies one nucleotide off.

The CDR3 starts with the cysteine, ends with the phenylalanine, and has 16 residues. Of the read, only the CDR3 DNA is kept; its 48 bases are in frame from base 1. Reading the germline V gene (reference sequence) gives CDR1 MNHNY and CDR2 SVGAGI. V is trimmed back by 2 bases and J by 3 bases, and the junction contains 5 bases that no gene match accounts for. General study outcomes and caveats: A moderate but significant shortening of TCRB CDR3 length was observed in type 1 diabetes patients in all four CD4+ subsets. The naive, central memory and regulatory TCRB repertoires appeared to resemble one another more closely among patients than among healthy donors. HLA sub-analyses involved small numbers of individuals, so any influence of HLA type on TCRB rearrangement remained unresolved. Fewer insertions and more nucleotide deletions at VDJ recombination sites were observed in patients with type 1 diabetes, implying thymic rearrangement abnormalities. Sequencing cDNA rather than genomic DNA could over-represent highly expressing activated cells, although activation and CD3 levels did not differ between groups. Shorter templates might be favored by PCR, yet because patient and control samples were amplified and corrected together, any such skew would affect both groups equally.

The sample comprised naive CD4+ T cells from blood. In the paper's terms, the cell subset or site label means: true naive CD4+ T cells. This TCR derives from a man between 18 and 35 years old in good health. Recombination connected TRBV6-6 to TRBJ2-3, and TRBD1 aligns with 10 junction nucleotides. The nucleotide sequence is TGTGCCAGCAGTTACCCCTCGGGACAGGGGACAGATACGCAGTATTTT. Translated, this is CASSYPSGQGTDTQYF.